This T cell receptor (beta chain) was captured by sequencing in a study of post-analysis software for immune sequencing data. Across the whole study: The patients showed relapsing-remitting, secondary progressive and progressive-relapsing multiple sclerosis courses.

The CDR3 sequence is 17 residues long. Germline CDR1 reads SGHTA; CDR2 reads FQGNSA. V was clipped by 1 base and J by 2 bases; unmatched bases: 5. Tagging with unique molecular identifiers was a feature of the TCR beta cDNA libraries. T cells, about 0.9 to 11 million of them, yielded 500,000 or so cDNA molecules. TCRdb processed the PCR reads anew with MiXCR; each CDR3 protein has one entry. The data show roughly 570,000 distinct CDR3 sequences, with around 31% seen just once and approximately 6% held by the top ten. This clonotype was observed once. Its target is unknown. Study findings and constraints: Controls had lower frequencies than patients of about 5 TRBV segments, which included TRBV5-6, TRBV5-1 and TRBV20-1. Under the F measure, samples that were prepared in one batch clustered strongly together. For normalized Chao1 diversity, multiple sclerosis patients scored significantly lower than controls did.

The sequencing input was blood. The chain is built from TRBV7-2 and TRBJ2-1; the match to TRBD2 covers 10 bases. The receptor was derived from a girl aged 2 to 17 with multiple sclerosis. The CDR3 reads CASSLEVGTSAYNEQFF. CDR3 DNA sequence: TGTGCCAGCAGCTTAGAGGTTGGGACTAGCGCCTACAATGAGCAGTTCTTC.